Listed here are 6 T cell receptor beta chains from one sample, sequenced in a study of blood T cell repertoires in COVID-19. Repertoires were generated with immunoSEQ multiplex PCR, while TCRdb's copy carries only in-frame clones and drops some. The top ten clones hold around 20% of a sample with about 220,000 clones, 80% to 85% of them seen once. Material: peripheral blood. These receptors originate from a man in his thirties or forties with active or convalescent COVID-19.

This chain links TRBV3-1 (or the pseudogene TRBV3-2) with TRBJ1-6; 8 nucleotides align to TRBD1. The CDR3 contains 14 residues. V was clipped by 4 bases and J by 10 bases; unmatched bases: 6. The germline V gene encodes CDR1 LGHDT and CDR2 YNNKEL (reference sequence). The CDR3 region is CASSPQGAESPLHF. CDR3 bases: TGTGCCAGCAGCCCCCAGGGGGCCGAATCACCCCTCCACTTT.

The V and J genes are TRBV6-2 or TRBV6-3 and TRBJ2-3; TRBD2 is a possible D gene (8 bases). V gave up 2 bases and J gave up 5 bases, with 17 bases separating them. CDR1 is MNHEY and CDR2 is SVGEGT in the germline V gene. The CDR3 is 16 residues long. CDR3 sequence reads: CASSYPGRGRGDTQYF. The CDR3, as DNA: TGTGCCAGCAGTTACCCCGGGAGGGGGCGGGGAGATACGCAGTATTTT.

V and J are TRBV11-2 and TRBJ2-3; D remains unclear. Trimming stripped 0 bases from V and 2 bases from J, with 12 bases between. This CDR3 region has 16 residues. From germline, CDR1 is SGHAT and CDR2 FQNNGV. CDR3 nucleotide sequence: TGTGCCAGCAGCTTAGAATCTCACCCTAACACAGATACGCAGTATTTT. Translation: CASSLESHPNTDTQYF.

The V call is TRBV18, the J call TRBJ1-2; possible D gene TRBD1, 5 bases. The CDR3 runs to 12 residues. V lost 6 bases and J lost 4, with 9 bases in between. Germline V gene lookup returns CDR1 KGHSH and CDR2 LQKENI. Here the CDR3 DNA reads TGTGCCAGCTCGCCAGACAGCTATGGCTACACCTTC. It codes for CASSPDSYGYTF.

This clone was detected only a few times. The identical CDR3 is also encoded by other nucleotide sequences in the sample. The rearrangement joins TRBV18 to TRBJ2-7; D is unclear. This CDR3 region has 13 residues. Trimming removed 2 bases from V and 1 base from J, with 6 bases in between. Germline CDR1 KGHSH, CDR2 LQKENI. The CDR3 region is CASSPGQSYEQYF. The CDR3 region has the DNA TGTGCCAGCTCACCAGGGCAGTCCTACGAGCAGTACTTC.

This clone was observed a single time. This chain connects TRBV19 to TRBJ2-2; 10 positions match TRBD2. V was clipped by 7 bases and J by 1 base; unmatched bases: 6. This CDR3 is built from 16 residues. Germline CDR1 LNHDA, CDR2 SQIVND (reference sequence). The CDR3: CASKGSGGLNTGELFF. Written as DNA, the CDR3 is TGTGCCAGTAAGGGTAGCGGGGGGCTGAACACCGGGGAGCTGTTTTTT.